Below are 8 T cell receptor beta chains sequenced from a single sample in a study of Ad26.COV2.S vaccination and SARS-CoV-2 variants. Treatment here: 15 to 20 received Ad26.COV2.S at low or high dose, single or two shots; about 5 received placebo; per-sample allocation not given. Sampling was performed 63 days after the first vaccine or placebo injection. Clones were sequenced by immunoSEQ multiplex PCR, and TCRdb holds only the in-frame ones, with some missing. The sample shows 300,000 to 350,000 clones, roughly 89% of them seen only once. Sequenced here: peripheral blood, sampled in a trial of Ad26.COV2.S vaccine versus placebo. These TCRs come from a person aged 18-65 years who received the Ad26.COV2.S COVID-19 vaccine or a placebo.

The CDR3 sequence is CASRASGTDTQYF. In nucleotides, the CDR3 is TGTGCCAGCAGGGCTAGCGGGACCGATACGCAGTATTTT. The V gene is TRBV6-5, the J gene TRBJ2-3; 9 positions agree with TRBD2. Germline V lookup: CDR1 MNHEY, CDR2 SVGAGI. V was clipped by 6 bases and J by 6 bases; unmatched bases: 4. The CDR3 runs 13 residues.

The sample holds one count of this clone. The rearrangement joins TRBV5-6 to TRBJ2-5, with 8 bases fitting TRBD1. The CDR3 sequence is 17 residues long. J gave up 4 bases and V 2 bases, and 13 bases lay outside the gene matches. In germline, CDR1 is SGHDT, CDR2 YYEEEE. The CDR3 sequence is CASSLTGGDLMGETQYF. CDR3 coding DNA: TGTGCCAGCAGCTTAACAGGGGGTGATCTAATGGGAGAGACCCAGTACTTC.

V usage is TRBV11-3 and J usage is TRBJ2-3; possibly TRBD2 for D (5 bases). There are 14 residues in the CDR3. Trimming removed 3 bases from V and 0 bases from J, with 7 bases in between. Germline V gene sequence: CDR1 SGHNT, CDR2 YENEEA. The CDR3 protein is CASSLGGSTDTQYF. In DNA form, the CDR3 reads TGTGCCAGCAGCTTGGGCGGGAGCACAGATACGCAGTATTTT.

The chain joins TRBV18 to TRBJ2-5, with TRBD2 matching over 13 bases. The CDR3 sequence is 15 residues long. Germline loops: CDR1 KGHSH, CDR2 LQKENI. V was pared by 4 bases and J by 3 bases, with 2 bases of the junction left unmatched. CDR3 coding DNA: TGTGCCAGCTCACTAGGACTAGCGGGAGAAGAGACCCAGTACTTC. Amino acid sequence: CASSLGLAGEETQYF.

The gene calls are TRBV5-1 and TRBJ1-1; 7 bases agree with TRBD1. This CDR3 region has 15 residues. CDR1 and CDR2 (germline): SGHRS, YFSETQ. The trim removed 0 bases at V and 2 bases at J, leaving 4 bases unmatched. This CDR3 reads CASSLEGASNTEAFF. DNA of the CDR3: TGCGCCAGCAGCTTGGAGGGGGCCTCAAACACTGAAGCTTTCTTT. Using reference TRBV5-1 and TRBJ1-1 for the parts outside the CDR3, the full variable domain is KAGVTQTPRYLIKTRGQQVTLSCSPISGHRSVSWYQQTPGQGLQFLFEYFSETQRNKGNFPGRFSGRQFSNSRSEMNVSTLELGDSALYLCASSLEGASNTEAFFGQGTRLTVV.

This sequence joins TRBV5-4 and TRBJ1-5, with TRBD1 identical over 7 bases. Germline V gives CDR1 SGHNT, CDR2 YYREEE (reference sequence). V lost 3 bases to trimming and J lost 5 bases; unmatched junction nucleotides: 2. This CDR3 contains 13 residues. CDR3 bases: TGTGCCAGCAGCTACGGGACAGATCAGCCCCAGCATTTT. This sequence encodes CASSYGTDQPQHF. Drawing the rest from reference TRBV5-4 and TRBJ1-5, the complete variable domain is ETGVTQSPTHLIKTRGQQVTLRCSSQSGHNTVSWYQQALGQGPQFIFQYYREEENGRGNFPPRFSGLQFPNYSSELNVNALELDDSALYLCASSYGTDQPQHFGDGTRLSIL.

The chain has TRBV29-1 and TRBJ2-7; 9 bases are shared with TRBD2. V lost 1 base and J lost 3; bases outside the gene matches: 7. The CDR3 spans 15 residues. Germline V gene sequence: CDR1 SQVTM, CDR2 ANQGSEA. DNA for the CDR3: TGCAGCGTTGAAGTCGGGCTAGCGGGAAGCTACGAGCAGTACTTC. It is translated as CSVEVGLAGSYEQYF.

CDR3 nucleotides: TGCGCCAGCAGCTTGGTTAGCGGGACGCCGAACACCGGGGAGCTGTTTTTT. Amino acid sequence: CASSLVSGTPNTGELFF. The V and J genes are TRBV5-1 and TRBJ2-2, with 8 nucleotides matching TRBD2. Germline loops: CDR1 SGHRS, CDR2 YFSETQ. This CDR3 contains 17 residues. The V and J ends lost 0 bases and 0 bases, in that order; junction bases with no gene match: 4.